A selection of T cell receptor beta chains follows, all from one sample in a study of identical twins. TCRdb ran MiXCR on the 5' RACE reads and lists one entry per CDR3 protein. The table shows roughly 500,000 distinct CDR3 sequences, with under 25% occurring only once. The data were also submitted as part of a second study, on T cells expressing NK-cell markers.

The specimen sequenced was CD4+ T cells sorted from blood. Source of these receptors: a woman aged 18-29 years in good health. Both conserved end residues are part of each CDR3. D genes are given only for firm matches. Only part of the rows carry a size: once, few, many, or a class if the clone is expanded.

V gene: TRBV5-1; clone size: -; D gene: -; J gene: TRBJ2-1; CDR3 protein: CASSSMAREQFF; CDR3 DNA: TGCGCCAGCAGCTCAATGGCGCGGGAGCAGTTCTTC
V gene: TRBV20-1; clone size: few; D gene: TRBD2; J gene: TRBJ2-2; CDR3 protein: CSAGTSGRRGVGELFF; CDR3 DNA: TGCAGTGCTGGGACTAGCGGGAGGAGAGGGGTCGGGGAGCTGTTTTTT
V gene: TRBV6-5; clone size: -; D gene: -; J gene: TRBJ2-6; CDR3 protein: CASSSRTVDSGANVLTF; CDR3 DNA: TGTGCCAGCAGTTCCAGGACGGTAGACTCTGGGGCCAACGTCCTGACTTTC
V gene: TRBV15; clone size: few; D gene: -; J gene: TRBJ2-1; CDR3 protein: CAVWREADNEQFF; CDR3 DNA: TGTGCCGTCTGGCGAGAGGCCGACAATGAGCAGTTCTTC
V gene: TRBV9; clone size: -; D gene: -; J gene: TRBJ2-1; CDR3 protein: CASSVDLDNEQFF; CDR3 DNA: TGTGCCAGCAGCGTAGATTTGGACAATGAGCAGTTCTTC
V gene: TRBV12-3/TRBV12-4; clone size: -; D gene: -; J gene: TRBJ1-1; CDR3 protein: CASTLWVPTEAFF; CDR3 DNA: TGTGCCAGCACCCTTTGGGTCCCCACTGAAGCTTTCTTT
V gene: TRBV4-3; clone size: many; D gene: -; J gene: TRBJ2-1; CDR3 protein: CASSQEKWVSAEQFF; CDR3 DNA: TGCGCCAGCAGCCAAGAGAAATGGGTCTCAGCTGAGCAGTTCTTC
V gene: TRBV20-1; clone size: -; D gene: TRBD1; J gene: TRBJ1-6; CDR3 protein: CSARPQGGYNSPLHF; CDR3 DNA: TGCAGTGCTAGGCCCCAGGGGGGCTATAATTCACCCCTCCACTTT
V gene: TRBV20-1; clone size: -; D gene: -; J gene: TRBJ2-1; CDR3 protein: CSASGPYDEQFF; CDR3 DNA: TGCAGTGCTAGCGGGCCTTACGATGAGCAGTTCTTC
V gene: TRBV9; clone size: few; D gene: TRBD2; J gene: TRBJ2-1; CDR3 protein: CASSVEVGGPDEQFF; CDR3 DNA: TGTGCCAGCAGCGTAGAAGTGGGAGGGCCCGATGAGCAGTTCTTC
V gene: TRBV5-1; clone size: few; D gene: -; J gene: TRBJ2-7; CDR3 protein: CASSLVAVPYEQYF; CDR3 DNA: TGCGCCAGCAGCTTGGTTGCGGTACCTTACGAGCAGTACTTC
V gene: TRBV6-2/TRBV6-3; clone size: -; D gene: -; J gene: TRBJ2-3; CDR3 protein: CASSYPAGGTDTQYF; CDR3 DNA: TGTGCCAGCAGTTACCCCGCAGGGGGCACAGATACGCAGTATTTT
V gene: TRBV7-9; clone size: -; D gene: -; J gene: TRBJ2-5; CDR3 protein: CASSLDQGGLETQYF; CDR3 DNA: TGTGCCAGCAGCTTAGACCAGGGAGGACTCGAGACCCAGTACTTC
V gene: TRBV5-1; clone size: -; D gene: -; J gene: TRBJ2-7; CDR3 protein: CASSLEGRVNEQYF; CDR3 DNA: TGCGCCAGCAGCTTGGAGGGCAGGGTAAACGAGCAGTACTTC
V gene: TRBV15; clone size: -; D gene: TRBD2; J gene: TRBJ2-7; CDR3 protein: CATSRIGLADRSYEQYF; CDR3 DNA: TGTGCCACCAGCAGAATCGGACTAGCGGATAGATCCTACGAGCAGTACTTC
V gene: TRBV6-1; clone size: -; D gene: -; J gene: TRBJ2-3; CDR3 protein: CASWDLAGDTQYF; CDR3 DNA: TGTGCCAGCTGGGACCTGGCAGGAGATACGCAGTATTTT
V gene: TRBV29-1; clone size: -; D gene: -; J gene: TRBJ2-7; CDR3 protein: CSVVGGPYEQYF; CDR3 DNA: TGCAGCGTTGTTGGCGGACCCTACGAGCAGTACTTC
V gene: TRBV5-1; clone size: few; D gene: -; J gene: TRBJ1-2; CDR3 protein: CASSRTGTGGDYGYTF; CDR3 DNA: TGCGCCAGCAGCCGCACCGGGACGGGTGGGGACTATGGCTACACCTTC
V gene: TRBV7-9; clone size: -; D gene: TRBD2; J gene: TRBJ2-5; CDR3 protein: CASSRGAGVWETQYF; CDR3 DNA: TGTGCCAGCAGCAGGGGAGCGGGGGTCTGGGAGACCCAGTACTTC
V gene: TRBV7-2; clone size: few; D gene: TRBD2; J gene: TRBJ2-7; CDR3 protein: CATGGLAGGEQYF; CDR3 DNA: TGTGCCACGGGGGGGCTAGCGGGAGGCGAGCAGTACTTC
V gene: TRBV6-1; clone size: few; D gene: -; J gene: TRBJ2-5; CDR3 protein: CASRRTLQETQYF; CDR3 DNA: TGTGCCAGCAGGAGGACACTCCAAGAGACCCAGTACTTC
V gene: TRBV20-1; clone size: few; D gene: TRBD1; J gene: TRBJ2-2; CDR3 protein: CSARLGTGTTGELFF; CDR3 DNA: TGCAGTGCTAGATTGGGGACAGGGACCACCGGGGAGCTGTTTTTT
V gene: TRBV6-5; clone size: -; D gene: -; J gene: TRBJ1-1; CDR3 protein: CASSYPARGNTEAFF; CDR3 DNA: TGTGCCAGCAGTTACCCCGCCCGGGGGAACACTGAAGCTTTCTTT
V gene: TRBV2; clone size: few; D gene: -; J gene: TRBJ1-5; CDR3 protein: CASSEDGGSNQPQHF; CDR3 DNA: TGTGCCAGCAGTGAAGATGGGGGTAGCAATCAGCCCCAGCATTTT
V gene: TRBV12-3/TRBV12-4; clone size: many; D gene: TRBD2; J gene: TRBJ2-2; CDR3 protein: CASTVWRGGANTGELFF; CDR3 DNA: TGTGCCAGCACGGTCTGGCGGGGGGGCGCGAACACCGGGGAGCTGTTTTTT
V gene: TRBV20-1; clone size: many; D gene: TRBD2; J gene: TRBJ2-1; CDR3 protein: CSARDERAGGRNEQFF; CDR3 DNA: TGCAGTGCTAGAGATGAGCGAGCGGGGGGTCGTAATGAGCAGTTCTTC
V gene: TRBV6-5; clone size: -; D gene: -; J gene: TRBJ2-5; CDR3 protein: CASSYSLAYQGETQYF; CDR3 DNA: TGTGCCAGCAGTTACTCGTTAGCATACCAGGGAGAGACCCAGTACTTC
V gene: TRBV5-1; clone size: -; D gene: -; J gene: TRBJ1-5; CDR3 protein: CASSLGDSSNQPQHF; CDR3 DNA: TGCGCCAGCAGCCTGGGTGATTCTAGCAATCAGCCCCAGCATTTT
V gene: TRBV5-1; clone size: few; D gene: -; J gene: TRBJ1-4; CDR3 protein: CASSLTPEKLFF; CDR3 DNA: TGCGCCAGCAGCTTGACACCCGAAAAACTGTTTTTT
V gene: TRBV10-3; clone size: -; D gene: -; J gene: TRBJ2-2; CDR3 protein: CAISEISGPTGELFF; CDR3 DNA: TGTGCCATCAGTGAAATAAGCGGTCCCACCGGGGAGCTGTTTTTT
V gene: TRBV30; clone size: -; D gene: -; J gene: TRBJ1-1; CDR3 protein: CAWRFSLGLDTEAFF; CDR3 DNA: TGTGCCTGGAGGTTCTCCTTAGGGTTGGACACTGAAGCTTTCTTT
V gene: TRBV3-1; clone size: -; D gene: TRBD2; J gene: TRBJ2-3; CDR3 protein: CASSQERTSETDTQYF; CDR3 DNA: TGTGCCAGCAGCCAAGAACGGACTAGCGAGACAGATACGCAGTATTTT
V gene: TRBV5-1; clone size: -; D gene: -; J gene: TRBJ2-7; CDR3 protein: CASSSTRASYEQYF; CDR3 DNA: TGCGCCAGCAGCTCGACAAGGGCCTCCTACGAGCAGTACTTC
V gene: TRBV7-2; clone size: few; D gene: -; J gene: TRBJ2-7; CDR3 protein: CASSPTRSGEQYF; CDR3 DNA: TGTGCCAGCAGCCCGACTAGATCCGGCGAGCAGTACTTC
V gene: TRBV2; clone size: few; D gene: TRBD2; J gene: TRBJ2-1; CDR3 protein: CASSYLAGGYDNEQFF; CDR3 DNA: TGTGCCAGCAGTTACTTAGCGGGAGGGTACGACAATGAGCAGTTCTTC
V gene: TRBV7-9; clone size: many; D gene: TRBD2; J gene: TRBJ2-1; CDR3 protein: CASSRRLAGGYNEQFF; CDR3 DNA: TGTGCCAGCAGCCGCCGGCTAGCGGGGGGCTACAATGAGCAGTTCTTC
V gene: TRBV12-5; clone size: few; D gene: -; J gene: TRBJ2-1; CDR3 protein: CASGPGGTYNEQFF; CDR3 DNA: TGTGCTAGTGGACCAGGGGGGACCTACAATGAGCAGTTCTTC
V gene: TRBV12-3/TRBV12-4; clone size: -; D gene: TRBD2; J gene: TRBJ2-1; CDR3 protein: CASSLGLAGGLAQFF; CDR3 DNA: TGTGCCAGCAGTCTGGGACTAGCGGGGGGGCTTGCGCAGTTCTTC
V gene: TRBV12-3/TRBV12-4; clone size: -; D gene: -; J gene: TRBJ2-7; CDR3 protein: CASSFITGSDEQYF; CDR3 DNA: TGTGCCAGCAGTTTTATCACAGGGTCCGACGAGCAGTACTTC
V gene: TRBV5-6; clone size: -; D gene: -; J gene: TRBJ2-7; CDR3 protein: CASSRGTASSYEQYF; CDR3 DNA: TGTGCCAGCAGCCGGGGGACCGCCAGCTCCTACGAGCAGTACTTC
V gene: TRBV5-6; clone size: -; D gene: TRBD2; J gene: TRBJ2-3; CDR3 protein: CASSPRWGAGTRLNDTQYF; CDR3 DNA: TGTGCCAGCAGCCCACGGTGGGGTGCCGGGACTAGGCTCAACGATACGCAGTATTTT
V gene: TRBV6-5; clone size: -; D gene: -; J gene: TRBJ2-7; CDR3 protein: CASSYRVLAYEQYF; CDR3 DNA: TGTGCCAGCAGTTACAGGGTCTTAGCGTACGAGCAGTACTTC
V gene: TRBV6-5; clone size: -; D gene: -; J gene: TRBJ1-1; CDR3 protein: CASSYGWTEAFF; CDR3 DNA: TGTGCCAGCAGTTACGGTTGGACTGAAGCTTTCTTT
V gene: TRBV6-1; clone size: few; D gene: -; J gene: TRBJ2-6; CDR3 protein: CASSGTGSGANVLTF; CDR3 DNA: TGTGCCAGCAGTGGGACGGGCTCTGGGGCCAACGTCCTGACTTTC
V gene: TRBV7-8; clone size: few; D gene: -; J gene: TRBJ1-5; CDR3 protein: CASRLTGTRNQPQHF; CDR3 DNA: TGTGCCAGCAGACTCACCGGGACCCGGAATCAGCCCCAGCATTTT
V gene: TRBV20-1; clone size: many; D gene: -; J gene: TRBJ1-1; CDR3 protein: CSARLWNTEAFF; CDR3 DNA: TGCAGTGCTAGGCTTTGGAACACTGAAGCTTTCTTT
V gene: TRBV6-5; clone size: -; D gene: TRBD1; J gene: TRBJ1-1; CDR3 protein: CASSYEQGGTEAFF; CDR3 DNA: TGTGCCAGCAGTTATGAACAGGGGGGGACTGAAGCTTTCTTT
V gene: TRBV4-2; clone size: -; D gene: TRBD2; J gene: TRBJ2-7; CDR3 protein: CASSRGAGLAGYEQYF; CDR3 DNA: TGTGCCAGCAGCCGGGGAGCCGGCCTAGCGGGGTACGAGCAGTACTTC
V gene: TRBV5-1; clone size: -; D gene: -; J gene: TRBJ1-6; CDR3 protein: CASSPWGVSVDSPLHF; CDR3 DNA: TGCGCCAGCAGCCCATGGGGGGTTTCGGTGGATTCACCCCTCCACTTT
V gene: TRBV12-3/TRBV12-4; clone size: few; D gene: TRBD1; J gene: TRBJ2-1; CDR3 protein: CASSVGGRGSYNEQFF; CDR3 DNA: TGTGCCAGCAGCGTAGGAGGCAGGGGGTCCTACAATGAGCAGTTCTTC
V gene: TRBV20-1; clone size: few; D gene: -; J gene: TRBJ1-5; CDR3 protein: CSASKDSNQPQHF; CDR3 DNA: TGCAGTGCGAGCAAGGATAGCAATCAGCCCCAGCATTTT
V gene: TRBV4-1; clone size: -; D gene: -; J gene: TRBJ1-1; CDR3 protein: CASSPLGRPNTEAFF; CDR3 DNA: TGCGCCAGCAGTCCCCTCGGCAGGCCTAACACTGAAGCTTTCTTT